These 4 T cell receptor beta chains originate from one sample sequenced in a study of regulatory T cells in long-lasting Graves disease (dated by TCRdb to the early 2020s). The sample's time point label, decoded: persistent/refractory GD, antithyroid drugs over 5 years with positive TRAb. For both TCR sequencing and RNA sequencing, RNA was extracted from PBMCs in TRIzol. Library construction relied on multiplex PCR. These reads were obtained on an Illumina HiSeq 4000. iRepertoire HTBI primers and Arm-PCR amplification of CDR3 regions were used to construct TCR beta libraries. TCRdb's own reprocessing of the public reads used fastp at Q25 and MiXCR and kept productive beta chains. Each entry is one CDR3 protein sequence, shown with its most common DNA and genes. In all, the sample holds about 460,000 distinct CDR3 sequences, and around a fifth of those were seen once. Roughly 14% of the sample belongs to the ten largest clones.

The source was peripheral blood mononuclear cells (PBMCs), collected when the disease was refractory, from a patient treated with antithyroid drugs. Receptors were obtained from a female donor with Graves disease.

The table lists this clonotype with a few counts. The V gene is TRBV10-3, the J gene TRBJ1-5; D unresolved. The CDR3 sequence is 12 residues long. CDR1 is ENHRY and CDR2 is SYGVKD in the germline V gene. V was clipped by 10 bases and J by 6 bases, with 13 bases between them. This chain's CDR3 is CASNEVGQPQHF. CDR3 DNA: TGTGCCAGCAACGAAGTGGGTCAGCCCCAGCATTTT.

V is TRBV30 and J is TRBJ2-2, with D unclear. V lost 2 bases to trimming and J lost 4 bases, with 14 bases between them. Germline V CDR1 and CDR2: GTSNPN, SVGIG (reference sequence). The CDR3 runs to 15 residues. The CDR3 region is CAWSPLPGTTGELFF. As DNA, the CDR3 is TGTGCCTGGAGTCCCCTCCCGGGCACCACCGGGGAGCTGTTTTTT.

In this sample, this clonotype turned up many times. The chain couples TRBV27 to TRBJ1-2, with D possibly being TRBD1 (5 bases). Per the germline V gene, CDR1 is MNHEY and CDR2 is SMNVEV (reference sequence). This CDR3 has 14 residues. Trimming pared 4 bases from V and 7 bases from J, leaving 16 bases between. The CDR3 nucleotides are TGTGCCAGCAGTTCACATCAGGGTGATGCTGGCTACACCTTC. Translated, it gives CASSSHQGDAGYTF.

This clonotype occurred many times. This chain links TRBV6-2 or TRBV6-3 with TRBJ2-7; D gene unclear. This CDR3 is 14 amino acids long. Trimming shortened V by 8 bases and J by 5 bases, and 19 bases separated the two germline ends. Germline loops: CDR1 MNHEY, CDR2 SVGEGT. The CDR3 DNA is TGTGCCAGCTTTCGGGCGTCTCGGGCCCACGAGCAGTACTTC. Translating gives CASFRASRAHEQYF.